Described below is a single T cell receptor beta chain sequence and its context. This sample was taken from a study of T cells expressing NK-cell markers. TCRdb derives one entry per CDR3 protein from the 5' RACE reads, leaving out DNA. The record lists about 430,000 distinct CDR3 sequences, of which the ten most abundant hold approximately 1.5%. Germline CDR1 is LNHDA and CDR2 is SQIVND (reference sequence). The CDR3 consists of 12 residues. The sequenced sample consisted of blood T cells: a sorted CD56 or NKG2C T cell subset, CD4+ or CD8+ T cells, or bulk PBMC T cells (not recorded which). This clonotype originated in a woman aged 45-59 years in good health. The genes are TRBV19 and TRBJ2-7; TCRdb gives TRBD2 as the D gene, but with no DNA this cannot be confirmed. The CDR3 is CASSSRDSQAYF.